This TCR beta chain was identified during a study of vaccination and CD4 T cells after COVID-19. Study context: Convalescents were six males and four females, two of them Hispanic. Sampling occurred at day 14 and days 161 to 241 post-vaccination in a few convalescent patients.

TCRdb reprocessed the PCR reads with MiXCR, giving one entry per CDR3 protein. Altogether 25,000 to 35,000 distinct CDR3 sequences are present, about 50% being singletons, with the ten largest covering about 5%. Time point noted: late sampling 161 to 241 days after vaccination in three convalescent patients. Positive PCR dates ranged from March to December 2020; these dates predated US Alpha, Beta and Delta variants. Trimming cost V 6 bases and J 3 bases; bases outside gene matches: 6. Germline loops: CDR1 LNHDA, CDR2 SQIVND (reference sequence). This CDR3 is built from 14 residues. This specimen was CD4+ T cells from blood, taken about 7 months after SARS-CoV-2 vaccination. The clonotype comes from a human donor who had recovered from COVID-19. This chain joins TRBV19 and TRBJ2-7; 9 nucleotides align to TRBD2. CDR3 in amino acids: CASRQAGGLYEQYF. The CDR3 DNA sequence: TGTGCCAGTAGGCAAGCGGGAGGCCTCTACGAGCAGTACTTC.